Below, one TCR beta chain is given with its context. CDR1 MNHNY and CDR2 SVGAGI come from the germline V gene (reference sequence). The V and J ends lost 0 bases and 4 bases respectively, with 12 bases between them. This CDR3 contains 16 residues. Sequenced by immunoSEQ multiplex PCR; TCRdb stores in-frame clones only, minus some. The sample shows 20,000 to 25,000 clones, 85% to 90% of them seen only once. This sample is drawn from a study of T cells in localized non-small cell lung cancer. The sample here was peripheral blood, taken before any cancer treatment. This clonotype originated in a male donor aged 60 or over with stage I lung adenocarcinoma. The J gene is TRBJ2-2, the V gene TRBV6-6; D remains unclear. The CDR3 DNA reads TGTGCCAGCAGTTACTCGTCCGGGTTCGGCACCGGGGAGCTGTTTTTT. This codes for CASSYSSGFGTGELFF.